This TCR beta chain was sequenced during a study of blood T cell repertoires in COVID-19. Study-level background: Sample material is recorded as cDNA or gDNA derived from T cells, B-cell-depleted T cells, or PBMCs.

Assay: immunoSEQ multiplex PCR; the TCRdb copy retains only in-frame clones and omits some. The table has some 190,000 clones, 85% to 90% seen once; the top ten hold roughly 20%. Germline assignment: CDR1 SEHNR and CDR2 FQNEAQ (reference sequence). V dropped 2 bases and J dropped 6 bases, with 10 bases sitting between them. The CDR3 length is 14 residues. Specimen: peripheral blood. The TCR was taken from a person in their 70s with COVID-19, enrolled during active disease. This chain links TRBV7-9 with TRBJ1-4; D ambiguous. The DNA for the CDR3 is TGTGCCAGCAGCTTACTCGCGGGAGATGAAAAACTGTTTTTT. Protein: CASSLLAGDEKLFF. Variable domain in full (rest from reference TRBV7-9 and TRBJ1-4): DTGVSQNPRHKITKRGQNVTFRCDPISEHNRLYWYRQTLGQGPEFLTYFQNEAQLEKSRLLSDRFSAERPKGSFSTLEIQRTEQGDSAMYLCASSLLAGDEKLFFGSGTQLSVL.